This record concerns one TCR beta chain sequence. This specimen comes from a study of cytotoxic CD8 clonotypes in ibrutinib-treated CLL. Measured with immunoSEQ multiplex PCR; TCRdb has only the in-frame clones, and not every one. The sample consists of 19,000 or so clones, over 75% of them appearing once. V shed 6 bases and J 3 bases; nucleotides not matched to a gene: 8. There are 16 residues in the CDR3. In germline, CDR1 is MGHRA, CDR2 YSYEKL. Sequenced here: PBMCs, sampled before ibrutinib treatment. This receptor was obtained from a human donor with chronic lymphocytic leukemia. The V and J genes are TRBV4-1 and TRBJ1-6; 7 bases line up with TRBD1. Here the CDR3 reads CASRHPNRGYNSPLHF. The DNA of the CDR3 is TGCGCCAGCAGGCACCCTAACAGGGGCTATAATTCACCCCTCCACTTT.